The source of this T cell receptor beta chain is a study of shared clonotypes between healthy human individuals. CDR3 length: 15 amino acids. Trimming removed 2 bases from V and 5 bases from J, with 15 bases in between. CDR1 and CDR2 (germline): SGHTA, FQGNSA. CD45RO-negative cells were positively selected for CCR7, leaving out terminally differentiated effector memory CD45RA+ cells. Each sorted subset replicate got 200 ng genomic DNA, tens of thousands of genomes. Produced via immunoSEQ multiplex PCR; TCRdb's table is partial and in-frame only. The sample contains over 2 million clones, approximately 95% of which appear only once.

The receptor was derived from a young man in good health. Material: naive CD8+ T cells sorted from blood. The chain links TRBV7-2 to TRBJ2-5, with D perhaps given as TRBD1 or TRBD2 (5 bases each). The CDR3 DNA is TGTGCCAGCAGCTTATTGGGCAGGGAGACGGAGACCCAGTACTTC. It codes for CASSLLGRETETQYF.